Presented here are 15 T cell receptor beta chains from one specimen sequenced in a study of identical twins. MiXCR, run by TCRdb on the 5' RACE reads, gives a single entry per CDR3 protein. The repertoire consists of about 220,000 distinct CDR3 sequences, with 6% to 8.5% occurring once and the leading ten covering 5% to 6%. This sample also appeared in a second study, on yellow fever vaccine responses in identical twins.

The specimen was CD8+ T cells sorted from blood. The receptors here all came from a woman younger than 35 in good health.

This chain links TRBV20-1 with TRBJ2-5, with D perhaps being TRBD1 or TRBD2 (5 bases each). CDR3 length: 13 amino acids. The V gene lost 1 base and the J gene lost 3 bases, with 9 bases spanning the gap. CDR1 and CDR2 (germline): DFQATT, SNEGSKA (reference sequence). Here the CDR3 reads CSARGGAEETQYF. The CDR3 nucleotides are TGCAGTGCTAGAGGAGGGGCAGAAGAGACCCAGTACTTC.

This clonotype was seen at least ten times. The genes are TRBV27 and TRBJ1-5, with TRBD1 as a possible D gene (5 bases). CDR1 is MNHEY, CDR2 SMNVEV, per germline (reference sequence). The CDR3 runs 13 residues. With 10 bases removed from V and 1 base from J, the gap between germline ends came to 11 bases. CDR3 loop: CATTGGSNQPQHF. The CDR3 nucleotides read TGTGCCACAACTGGGGGGAGCAATCAGCCCCAGCATTTT.

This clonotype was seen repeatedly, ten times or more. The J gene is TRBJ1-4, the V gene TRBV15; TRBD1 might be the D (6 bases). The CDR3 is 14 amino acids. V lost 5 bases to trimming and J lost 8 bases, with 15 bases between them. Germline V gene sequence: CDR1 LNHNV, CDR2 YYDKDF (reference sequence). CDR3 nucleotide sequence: TGTGCCACCAGCGAGGGGGGGAATGAAGAAAAACTGTTTTTT. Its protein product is CATSEGGNEEKLFF.

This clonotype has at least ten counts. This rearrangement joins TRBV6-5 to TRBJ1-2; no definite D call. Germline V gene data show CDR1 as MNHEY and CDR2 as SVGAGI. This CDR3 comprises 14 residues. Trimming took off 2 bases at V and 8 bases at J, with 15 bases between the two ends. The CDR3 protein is CASSYQGGIGGYTF. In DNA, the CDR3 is TGTGCCAGCAGTTACCAAGGCGGGATTGGAGGCTACACCTTC.

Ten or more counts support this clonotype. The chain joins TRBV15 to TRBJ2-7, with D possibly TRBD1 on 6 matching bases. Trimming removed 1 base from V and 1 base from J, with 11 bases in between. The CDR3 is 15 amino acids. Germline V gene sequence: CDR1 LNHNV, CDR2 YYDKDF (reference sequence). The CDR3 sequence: CATSRGDRPSYEQYF. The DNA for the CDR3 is TGTGCCACCAGCAGAGGCGACAGGCCTTCCTACGAGCAGTACTTC.

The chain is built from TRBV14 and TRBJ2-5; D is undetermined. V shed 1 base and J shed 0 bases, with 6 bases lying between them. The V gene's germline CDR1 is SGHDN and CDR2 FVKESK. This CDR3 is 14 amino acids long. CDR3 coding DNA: TGTGCCAGCAGCCAAGCGAGATACCAAGAGACCCAGTACTTC. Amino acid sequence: CASSQARYQETQYF.

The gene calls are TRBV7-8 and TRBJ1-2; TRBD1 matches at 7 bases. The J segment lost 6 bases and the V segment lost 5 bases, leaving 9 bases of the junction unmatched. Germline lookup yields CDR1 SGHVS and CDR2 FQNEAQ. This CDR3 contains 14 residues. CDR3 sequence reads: CASSLRGTGDGYTF. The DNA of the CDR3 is TGTGCCAGCAGCCTAAGGGGCACAGGGGATGGCTACACCTTC. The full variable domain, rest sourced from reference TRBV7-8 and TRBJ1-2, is GAGVSQSPRYKVAKRGQDVALRCDPISGHVSLFWYQQALGQGPEFLTYFQNEAQLDKSGLPSDRFFAERPEGSVSTLKIQRTQQEDSAVYLCASSLRGTGDGYTFGSGTRLTVV.

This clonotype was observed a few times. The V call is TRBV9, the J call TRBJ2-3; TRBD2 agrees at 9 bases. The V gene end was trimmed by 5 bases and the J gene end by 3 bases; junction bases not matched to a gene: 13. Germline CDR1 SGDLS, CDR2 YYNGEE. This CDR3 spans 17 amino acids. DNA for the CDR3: TGTGCCAGCAGTAGGACCTTAGCGGGAGAGTTGACAGATACGCAGTATTTT. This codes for CASSRTLAGELTDTQYF.

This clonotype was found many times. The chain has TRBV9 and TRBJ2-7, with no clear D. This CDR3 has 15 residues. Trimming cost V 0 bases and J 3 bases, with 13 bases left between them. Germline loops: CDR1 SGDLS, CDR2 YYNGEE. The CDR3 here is CASSVGVVSGYEQYF. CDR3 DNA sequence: TGTGCCAGCAGCGTAGGGGTGGTTTCGGGCTACGAGCAGTACTTC.

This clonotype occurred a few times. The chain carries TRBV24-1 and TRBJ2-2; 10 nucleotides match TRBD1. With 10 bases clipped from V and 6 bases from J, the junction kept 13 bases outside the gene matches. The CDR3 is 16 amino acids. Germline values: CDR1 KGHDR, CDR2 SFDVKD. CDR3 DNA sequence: TGTGCCACTTCCCGTCACCGGGACAGGGGTTCCGGGGAGCTGTTTTTT. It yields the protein CATSRHRDRGSGELFF.

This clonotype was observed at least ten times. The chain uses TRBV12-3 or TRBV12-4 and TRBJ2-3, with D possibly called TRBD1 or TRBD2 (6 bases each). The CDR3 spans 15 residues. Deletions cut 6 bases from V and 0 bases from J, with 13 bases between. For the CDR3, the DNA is TGTGCCAGCAGGGACGGGGGCACTAGCACAGATACGCAGTATTTT. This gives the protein CASRDGGTSTDTQYF.

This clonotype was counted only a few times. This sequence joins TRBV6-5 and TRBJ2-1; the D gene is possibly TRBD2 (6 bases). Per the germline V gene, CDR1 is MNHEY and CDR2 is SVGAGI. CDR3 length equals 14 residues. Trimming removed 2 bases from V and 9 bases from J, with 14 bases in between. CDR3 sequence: CASSYLGRESEQFF. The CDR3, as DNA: TGTGCCAGCAGTTACCTCGGGAGAGAGAGTGAGCAGTTCTTC.

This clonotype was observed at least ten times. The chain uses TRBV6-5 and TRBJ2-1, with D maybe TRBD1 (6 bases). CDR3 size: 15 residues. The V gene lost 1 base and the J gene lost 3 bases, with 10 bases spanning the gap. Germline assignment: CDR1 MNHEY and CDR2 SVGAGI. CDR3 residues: CASSYYQGSYNEQFF. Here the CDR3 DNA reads TGTGCCAGCAGTTACTACCAGGGGAGCTACAATGAGCAGTTCTTC.

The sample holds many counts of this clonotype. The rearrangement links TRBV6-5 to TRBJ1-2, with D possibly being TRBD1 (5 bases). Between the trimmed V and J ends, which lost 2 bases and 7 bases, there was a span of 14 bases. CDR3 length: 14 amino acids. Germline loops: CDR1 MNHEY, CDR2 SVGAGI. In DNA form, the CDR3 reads TGTGCCAGCAGTTACCCAGGCGACGGGGGTGGCTACACCTTC. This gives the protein CASSYPGDGGGYTF.

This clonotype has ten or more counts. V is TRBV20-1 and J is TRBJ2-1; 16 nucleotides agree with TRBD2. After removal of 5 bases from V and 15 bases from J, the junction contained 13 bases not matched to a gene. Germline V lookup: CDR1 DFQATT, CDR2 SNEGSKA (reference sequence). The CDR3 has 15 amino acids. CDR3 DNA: TGCAGTGCTCCTCACCCTGGGACTAGCGGGAGGGGGCGGTTCTTC. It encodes CSAPHPGTSGRGRFF.